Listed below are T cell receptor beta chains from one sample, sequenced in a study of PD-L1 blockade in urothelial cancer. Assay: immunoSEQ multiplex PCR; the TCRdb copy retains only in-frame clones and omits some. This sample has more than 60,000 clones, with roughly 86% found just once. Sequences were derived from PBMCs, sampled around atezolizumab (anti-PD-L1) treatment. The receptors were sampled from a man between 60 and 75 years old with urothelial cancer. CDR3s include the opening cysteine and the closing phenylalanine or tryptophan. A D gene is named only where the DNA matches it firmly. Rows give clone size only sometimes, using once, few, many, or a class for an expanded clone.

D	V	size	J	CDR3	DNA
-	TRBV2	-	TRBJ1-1	CASSVLRVGRTEAFF	TGTGCCAGCAGTGTATTACGGGTGGGTCGGACTGAAGCTTTCTTT
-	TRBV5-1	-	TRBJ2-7	CASNRDTTYEQYF	TGCGCCAGCAACCGGGACACCACCTACGAGCAGTACTTC
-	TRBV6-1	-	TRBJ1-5	CAAAREGNQPQHF	TGTGCCGCCGCCAGGGAGGGCAATCAGCCCCAGCATTTT
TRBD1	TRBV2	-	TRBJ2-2	CASSEPRQGDRFYTGELFF	TGTGCCAGCAGTGAACCTCGTCAGGGGGATCGTTTTTACACCGGGGAGCTGTTTTTT
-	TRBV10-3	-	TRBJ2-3	CAISSADYTDTQYF	TGTGCCATCAGTAGTGCGGACTACACAGATACGCAGTATTTT
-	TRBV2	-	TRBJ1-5	CASTRTAGQPQHF	TGTGCCAGCACTCGAACAGCTGGTCAGCCCCAGCATTTT
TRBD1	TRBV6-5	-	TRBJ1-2	CASSSGQAINYGYTF	TGTGCCAGCAGTTCGGGACAGGCGATAAACTATGGCTACACCTTC
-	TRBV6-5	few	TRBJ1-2	CASSYKGLDNYGYTF	TGTGCCAGCAGTTATAAGGGGCTGGATAACTATGGCTACACCTTC
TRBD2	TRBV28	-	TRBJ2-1	CASSFPSGSYEQFF	TGTGCCAGCAGTTTCCCTAGCGGGAGTTATGAGCAGTTCTTC
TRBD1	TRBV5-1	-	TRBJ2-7	CASSSRDSSYEQYF	TGCGCCAGCAGCTCCCGGGACAGCTCCTACGAGCAGTACTTC
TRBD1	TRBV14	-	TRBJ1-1	CASSQLDRGRNMNTEAFF	TGTGCCAGCAGCCAACTAGACAGGGGGAGAAACATGAACACTGAAGCTTTCTTT
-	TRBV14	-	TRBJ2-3	CASSPPRTTTDTQYF	TGTGCCAGCAGCCCCCCCCGGACAACCACAGATACGCAGTATTTT
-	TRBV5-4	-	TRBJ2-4	CASSFSGRLGGNIQYF	TGTGCCAGCAGCTTCTCTGGTCGACTAGGTGGTAACATTCAGTACTTC
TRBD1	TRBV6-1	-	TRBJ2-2	CASSDTGAIGELFF	TGTGCCAGCAGTGACACAGGGGCCATCGGGGAGCTGTTTTTT
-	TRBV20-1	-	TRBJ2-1	CSAPKGNEQFF	TGCAGTGCCCCTAAGGGGAATGAGCAGTTCTTC
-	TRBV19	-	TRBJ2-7	CASSTSGISYEQYF	TGTGCCAGTAGTACCTCGGGAATCTCCTACGAGCAGTACTTC
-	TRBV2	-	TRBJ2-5	CASSTDSTETQYF	TGTGCCAGCAGTACCGACAGTACAGAGACCCAGTACTTC
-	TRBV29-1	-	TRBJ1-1	CSGGHPNTEAFF	TGCAGCGGTGGACATCCGAACACTGAAGCTTTCTTT
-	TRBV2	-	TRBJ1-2	CASMEQIVYTF	TGTGCCAGCATGGAACAGATAGTCTACACCTTC
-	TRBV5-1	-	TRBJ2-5	CASSLLESQETQYF	TGCGCCAGCAGCTTGCTCGAGTCCCAAGAGACCCAGTACTTC
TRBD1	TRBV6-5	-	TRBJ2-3	CASSYADRKSDTQYF	TGTGCCAGCAGTTACGCGGACAGGAAGTCAGATACGCAGTATTTT
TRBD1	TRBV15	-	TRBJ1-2	CATSSPDRGFYGYTF	TGTGCCACCAGCAGTCCGGACAGGGGCTTCTATGGCTACACCTTC
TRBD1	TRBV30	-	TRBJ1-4	CAWGGQGFEKLFF	TGTGCCTGGGGGGGACAGGGGTTTGAAAAACTGTTTTTT
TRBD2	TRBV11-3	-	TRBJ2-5	CASSSRASGVGGTQYF	TGTGCCAGCAGCTCTCGGGCTAGCGGTGTCGGGGGGACCCAGTACTTC
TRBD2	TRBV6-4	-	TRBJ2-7	CASRPPEELAGGPLYEQYF	TGTGCCAGCAGACCCCCGGAGGAACTAGCGGGAGGGCCTTTGTACGAGCAGTACTTC
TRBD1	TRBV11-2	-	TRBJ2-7	CASSLGPGQGRNEQYF	TGTGCCAGCAGCTTAGGGCCGGGACAGGGGCGGAACGAGCAGTACTTC
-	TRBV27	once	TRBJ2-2	CGGFGATGELFF	TGTGGCGGGTTTGGAGCGACCGGGGAGCTGTTTTTT
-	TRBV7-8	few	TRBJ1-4	CASSFQNEKLFF	TGTGCCAGCAGCTTCCAGAATGAAAAACTGTTTTTT
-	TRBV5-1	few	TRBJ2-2	CASSLAVTGELFF	TGCGCCAGCAGCTTGGCCGTTACCGGGGAGCTGTTTTTT
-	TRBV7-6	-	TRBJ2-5	CASSYVTGQETQYF	TGTGCCAGCAGCTATGTAACAGGGCAAGAGACCCAGTACTTC
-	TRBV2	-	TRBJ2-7	CASSELTGSSYEQYF	TGTGCCAGCAGTGAACTTACAGGTAGCTCCTACGAGCAGTACTTC
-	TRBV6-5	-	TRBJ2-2	CASSYPTGLNTGELFF	TGTGCCAGCAGTTATCCGACAGGACTGAACACCGGGGAGCTGTTTTTT
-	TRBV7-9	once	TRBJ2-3	CASSGIQGTSTDTQYF	TGTGCCAGCAGCGGAATACAGGGTACTAGCACAGATACGCAGTATTTT
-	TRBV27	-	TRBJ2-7	CASSRRTSSYEQYF	TGTGCCAGCAGCCGCAGGACATCCTCCTACGAGCAGTACTTC
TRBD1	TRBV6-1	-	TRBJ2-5	CASRAGGARQYF	TGTGCCAGCAGAGCAGGGGGCGCGAGGCAGTACTTC
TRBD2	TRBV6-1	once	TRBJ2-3	CASRELAGEAAWGTDTQYF	TGTGCCAGCAGGGAACTAGCGGGGGAAGCCGCCTGGGGCACAGATACGCAGTATTTT
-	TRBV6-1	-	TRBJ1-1	CASRDRQLRTEAFF	TGTGCCAGCAGAGACAGGCAACTGAGGACTGAAGCTTTCTTT
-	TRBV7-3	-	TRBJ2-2	CASSSQGGTGELFF	TGTGCCAGCAGCTCGCAGGGGGGCACCGGGGAGCTGTTTTTT
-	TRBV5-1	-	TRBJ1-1	CASSLTAGLGTEAFF	TGCGCCAGCAGCTTGACGGCGGGGTTGGGAACTGAAGCTTTCTTT
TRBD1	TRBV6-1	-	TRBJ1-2	CASSEISRDRGSGHTF	TGTGCCAGCAGTGAAATCTCCCGGGACAGGGGGAGTGGCCACACCTTC
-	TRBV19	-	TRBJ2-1	CASSIDLSHVNEQFF	TGTGCCAGTAGTATAGATCTTAGCCATGTGAATGAGCAGTTCTTC
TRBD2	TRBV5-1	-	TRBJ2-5	CASSPRTSGIKFSFQETQYF	TGCGCCAGCAGCCCGAGGACTAGCGGAATAAAGTTTTCGTTCCAAGAGACCCAGTACTTC